This T cell receptor beta chain came from a study of OX40 agonist ivuxolimab in advanced cancers. Overall study findings and caveats: CD4+ and CD8+ T cells in blood underwent clonal expansion by week 6 at 0.1 to 3.0 mg/kg. The antigens recognized by the expanded peripheral T cells, that is their antigen specificity, were not determined. Some patients without response likewise showed low normalized clonal expansion. The study found that CD8+ T cells averaged more expanded clones than CD4+.

This clone was seen just once. Antigen specificity is unknown. The repertoire was sequenced with immunoSEQ multiplex PCR; TCRdb's copy has only in-frame clones and lacks some. The sample includes 70,000 to 95,000 clones, roughly 90% of them seen just once. V gave up 2 bases and J gave up 2 bases, with 13 bases separating them. This CDR3 spans 16 amino acids. CDR1 and CDR2 (germline): SEHNR, FQNEAQ (reference sequence). The receptor was derived from an adult with an advanced solid tumor such as melanoma, head and neck, liver or kidney cancer. The V call is TRBV7-9, the J call TRBJ1-3; no clear D. The specimen was CD4+ or CD8+ T cells sorted from blood, collected in a trial of the OX40 agonist ivuxolimab. The CDR3 sequence is CASSLLAQMAGNTIYF. The CDR3 DNA reads as TGTGCCAGCAGCTTACTGGCGCAGATGGCTGGAAACACCATATATTTT.